This TCR beta chain was recovered during a study of OX40 agonist ivuxolimab in advanced cancers. This clone was seen a single time. Looked up from germline, CDR1 is MNHEY and CDR2 is SVGAGI. V dropped 2 bases and J dropped 4 bases, with 14 bases sitting between them. This CDR3 region has 15 residues. Blood sampling took place at baseline, cycle 4 day 1, and cycle 7 day 1. The table came from immunoSEQ multiplex PCR; TCRdb's copy has only in-frame clones and leaves some out. Of 78,000 or so clones detected, approximately 92% appear once; the ten largest clones hold approximately 9.3%. The receptor's source is an adult with an advanced solid tumor such as melanoma, head and neck, liver or kidney cancer. The V gene is TRBV6-5, the J gene TRBJ1-2; D unclear. This specimen consisted of CD4+ or CD8+ T cells sorted from blood, obtained in a trial of the OX40 agonist ivuxolimab. CDR3 nucleotides: TGTGCCAGCAGTTACGGTGAGACCCCAACCTATGGCTACACCTTC. Protein product: CASSYGETPTYGYTF.